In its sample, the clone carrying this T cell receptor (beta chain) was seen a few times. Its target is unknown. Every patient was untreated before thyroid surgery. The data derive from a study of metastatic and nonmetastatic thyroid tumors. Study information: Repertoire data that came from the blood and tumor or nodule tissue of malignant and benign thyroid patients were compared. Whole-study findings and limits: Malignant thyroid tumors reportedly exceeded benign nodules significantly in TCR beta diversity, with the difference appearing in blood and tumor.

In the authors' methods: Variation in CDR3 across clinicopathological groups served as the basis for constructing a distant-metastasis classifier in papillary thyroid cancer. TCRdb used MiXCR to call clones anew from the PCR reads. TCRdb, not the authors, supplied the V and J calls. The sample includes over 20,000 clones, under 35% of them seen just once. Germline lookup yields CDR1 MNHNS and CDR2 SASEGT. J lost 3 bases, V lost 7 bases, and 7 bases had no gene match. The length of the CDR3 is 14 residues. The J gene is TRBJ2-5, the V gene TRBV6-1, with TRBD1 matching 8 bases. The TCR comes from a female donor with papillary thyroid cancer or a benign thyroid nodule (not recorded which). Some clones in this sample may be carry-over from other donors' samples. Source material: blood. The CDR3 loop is CASIGQGNKETQYF. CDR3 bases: TGTGCCAGCATTGGACAGGGTAACAAAGAGACCCAGTACTTC.